Presented here are 23 T cell receptor beta chains from one specimen sequenced in a study of identical twins. TCRdb called the 5' RACE reads again in MiXCR, with one record for every CDR3 protein. The sample has around 960,000 distinct CDR3 sequences; around 12% are singletons. These data were also filed under a second study, of yellow fever vaccine responses in identical twins.

Sequenced sample: PBMCs. The receptor source for this set is a woman under 30 in good health.

CDR3 DNA: TGTGCCACCAGCCAGACAGGGGGCAACACCGGGGAGCTGTTTTTT. It encodes CATSQTGGNTGELFF. The chain couples TRBV24-1 to TRBJ2-2; 10 bases are shared with TRBD1. The germline V gene encodes CDR1 KGHDR and CDR2 SFDVKD. Trimming took 7 bases from V and 2 from J; bases not matched to a gene: 3. This CDR3 has 15 residues.

This clonotype was observed many times. The rearrangement links TRBV5-1 to TRBJ2-1, with 10 bases fitting TRBD2. V was clipped by 3 bases and J by 0 bases; unmatched bases: 6. The CDR3 is made up of 17 amino acids. Looked up from germline, CDR1 is SGHRS and CDR2 is YFSETQ. The CDR3 nucleotides read TGCGCCAGCAGCTCCCTAGCGGGGGAAAGCTCCTACAATGAGCAGTTCTTC. It is translated as CASSSLAGESSYNEQFF.

This clonotype was observed a few times. The chain couples TRBV5-1 to TRBJ2-1, with no clear D. V was trimmed by 0 bases and J by 0 bases, leaving 7 bases between them. The germline gives CDR1 SGHRS, CDR2 YFSETQ. The CDR3 length is 15 residues. The CDR3 sequence: CASSLGLRSYNEQFF. Here the CDR3 DNA reads TGCGCCAGCAGCTTGGGACTCCGCTCCTACAATGAGCAGTTCTTC.

This clonotype has only a few counts. The chain employs TRBV28 and TRBJ2-7; 8 bases line up with TRBD1. Germline V gives CDR1 MDHEN, CDR2 SYDVKM. The V and J ends lost 2 bases and 5 bases, in that order; junction bases with no gene match: 8. The CDR3 totals 15 residues. The CDR3 is CASSLSGVTGDEQYF. CDR3 in DNA: TGTGCCAGCAGTTTAAGTGGTGTGACAGGGGACGAGCAGTACTTC. Combining the CDR3 with reference TRBV28 and TRBJ2-7 gives the whole variable domain DVKVTQSSRYLVKRTGEKVFLECVQDMDHENMFWYRQDPGLGLRLIYFSYDVKMKEKGDIPEGYSVSREKKERFSLILESASTNQTSMYLCASSLSGVTGDEQYFGPGTRLTVT.

This chain joins TRBV5-1 and TRBJ2-3, with D perhaps matching TRBD1 or TRBD2 (5 bases each). The V and J ends lost 4 bases and 4 bases respectively, with 16 bases between them. CDR1 and CDR2 from the germline V gene are SGHRS and YFSETQ. This CDR3 comprises 15 residues. CDR3 loop: CASSPRGLSPDTQYF. The CDR3 nucleotides are TGCGCCAGCAGCCCGAGGGGCCTGAGCCCAGATACGCAGTATTTT. The variable domain in full, with the rest retrieved from reference TRBV5-1 and TRBJ2-3, is KAGVTQTPRYLIKTRGQQVTLSCSPISGHRSVSWYQQTPGQGLQFLFEYFSETQRNKGNFPGRFSGRQFSNSRSEMNVSTLELGDSALYLCASSPRGLSPDTQYFGPGTRLTVL.

The chain has TRBV7-7 and TRBJ2-5; D is ambiguous. The germline CDR1 and CDR2 sequences are SSHAT and FNYEAQ (reference sequence). The V end was cut by 5 bases, the J end by 5 bases, with 12 bases between. The CDR3 has 13 residues. The CDR3 protein is CASSPSQSETQYF. DNA of the CDR3: TGTGCCAGCAGCCCCTCGCAGTCGGAGACCCAGTACTTC.

This clonotype showed up just a few times. The gene calls are TRBV6-1 and TRBJ2-7, with a possible D match to TRBD1 (7 bases). CDR3 size: 15 residues. The V gene's germline CDR1 is MNHNS and CDR2 SASEGT. Trimming removed 6 bases at V and 1 base at J, with 16 bases between. The CDR3 nucleotides read TGTGCCAGCAGGTCCAGGGGGGCCCCATCCTACGAGCAGTACGTC. Translation: CASRSRGAPSYEQYV.

The chain joins TRBV6-1 to TRBJ2-5, with D hard to call. The V end lost 5 bases, the J end lost 5 bases, and 21 bases lay between the germline ends. Germline values: CDR1 MNHNS, CDR2 SASEGT. This CDR3 has 16 amino acids. CDR3 DNA: TGTGCCAGCAGTCTCCGGGCCCCCCATATGTCCGAGACCCAGTACTTC. This encodes CASSLRAPHMSETQYF.

This chain uses TRBV28 with TRBJ2-6; TRBD1 is a possible D gene (6 bases). CDR3 length equals 17 residues. Germline CDR1 and CDR2: MDHEN and SYDVKM. V was clipped by 3 bases and J by 3 bases, with 15 bases between them. Here the CDR3 DNA reads TGTGCCAGCAGTTTCCGGGACAAGGAGTTTGGGGCCAACGTCCTGACTTTC. Protein: CASSFRDKEFGANVLTF.

Only a few counts were recorded for this clonotype. This chain links TRBV20-1 with TRBJ2-3; the D gene is possibly TRBD2 (5 bases). The CDR3 is 11 residues long. Between the trimmed V and J ends, which lost 6 bases and 6 bases, there was a span of 10 bases. Germline loops: CDR1 DFQATT, CDR2 SNEGSKA (reference sequence). The CDR3 DNA is TGCAGTGCCTGGCGAGGGGATACGCAGTATTTT. Translating it yields CSAWRGDTQYF.

V and J are TRBV24-1 and TRBJ2-5; D unresolved. Deletions cut 9 bases from V and 5 bases from J, with 18 bases between. This CDR3 region has 14 residues. Germline V gene sequence: CDR1 KGHDR, CDR2 SFDVKD. As DNA, the CDR3 is TGTGCCACCGCCCGATCATACGGTGGGGAGACCCAGTACTTC. It codes for CATARSYGGETQYF.

The rearrangement joins TRBV5-1 to TRBJ1-2; D is perhaps TRBD1 (5 bases). The germline V gene encodes CDR1 SGHRS and CDR2 YFSETQ. The V end was cut by 0 bases, the J end by 3 bases, with 12 bases between. The CDR3 consists of 15 residues. The CDR3 coding sequence is TGCGCCAGCAGCTTGGCCAGGGAAGCTGACTATGGCTACACCTTC. Encoded protein: CASSLAREADYGYTF.

There are many counts of this clonotype. The V and J genes are TRBV3-1 and TRBJ2-1; TRBD2 agrees at 8 bases. Germline V gives CDR1 LGHDT, CDR2 YNNKEL (reference sequence). This CDR3 region has 15 residues. V lost 4 bases and J lost 4; bases outside the gene matches: 6. The CDR3 sequence: CASSRGRGVYNEQFF. DNA of the CDR3: TGTGCCAGCAGCCGGGGGCGGGGGGTATACAATGAGCAGTTCTTC.

This clonotype has only a few counts. This chain connects TRBV7-2 to TRBJ2-1; TRBD2 matches at 10 bases. The CDR3 totals 16 residues. The V gene end was trimmed by 4 bases and the J gene end by 2 bases; junction bases not matched to a gene: 5. Germline V gene lookup returns CDR1 SGHTA and CDR2 FQGNSA. CDR3: CASSSLLAGPYNEQFF. CDR3 nucleotide sequence: TGTGCCAGCAGCTCCCTACTAGCGGGACCCTACAATGAGCAGTTCTTC.

The chain has TRBV7-9 and TRBJ2-7; D is unclear. Germline-derived CDR1 and CDR2 are SEHNR and FQNEAQ (reference sequence). CDR3 length: 14 amino acids. The ends were cut back, 5 bases at V and 0 bases at J, with 11 bases in the middle. DNA for the CDR3: TGTGCCAGCAGCCCCGTACGGACCTCCTACGAGCAGTACTTC. As protein: CASSPVRTSYEQYF.

The rearrangement joins TRBV12-3 or TRBV12-4 to TRBJ2-7; 14 bases map to TRBD2. Trimming took 7 bases from V and 2 from J; bases not matched to a gene: 13. CDR3 length: 18 amino acids. The DNA for the CDR3 is TGTGCCAGCACCCTTGGTATCGGGACTAGCGGGAGAGCCTACGAGCAGTACTTC. It translates to CASTLGIGTSGRAYEQYF.

This clonotype showed up just a few times. The rearrangement joins TRBV24-1 to TRBJ2-1, with D perhaps being TRBD1 or TRBD2 (5 bases each). In germline, CDR1 is KGHDR, CDR2 SFDVKD. Trimming stripped 4 bases from V and 5 bases from J, with 8 bases between. The CDR3 totals 13 residues. CDR3 in DNA: TGTGCCACCAGTGAGGTGGGGGACAATGAGCAGTTCTTC. Amino acid sequence: CATSEVGDNEQFF.

The chain carries TRBV5-1 and TRBJ2-4; 8 nucleotides agree with TRBD2. The CDR3 totals 14 residues. Germline-derived CDR1 and CDR2 are SGHRS and YFSETQ. The V and J ends lost 4 bases and 7 bases, in that order; junction bases with no gene match: 7. CDR3 region: CASSEREGGNIQYF. CDR3 bases: TGCGCCAGCAGCGAACGGGAGGGCGGGAACATTCAGTACTTC. The complete variable domain, with remaining parts taken from reference TRBV5-1 and TRBJ2-4, reads KAGVTQTPRYLIKTRGQQVTLSCSPISGHRSVSWYQQTPGQGLQFLFEYFSETQRNKGNFPGRFSGRQFSNSRSEMNVSTLELGDSALYLCASSEREGGNIQYFGAGTRLSVL.

This clonotype was seen only a few times. The rearrangement joins TRBV27 to TRBJ2-2; D is perhaps TRBD1 (6 bases). This CDR3 comprises 15 residues. V was cut by 6 bases and J by 4 bases, with 15 bases left in between. Germline values: CDR1 MNHEY, CDR2 SMNVEV (reference sequence). The CDR3 DNA follows: TGTGCCAGCAGAGGAAGGGGGATATCCACCGGGGAGCTGTTTTTT. Translation gives CASRGRGISTGELFF.

This clonotype was found a few times. One end of the junction does not line up with germline, which may come from a read error. The rearrangement joins TRBV29-1 to TRBJ2-7; TRBD2 agrees at 7 bases. The CDR3 runs 13 residues. The germline V gene encodes CDR1 SQVTM and CDR2 ANQGSEA. CDR3 coding DNA: TGCAGCGTTTTTGCGGGAGCCTCCCACGAGCAGTACTTC. Protein product: CSVFAGASHEQYF.

The chain combines TRBV28 with TRBJ2-1; the D gene could be TRBD1 or TRBD2 (6 bases each). The V gene's germline CDR1 is MDHEN and CDR2 SYDVKM. Deletions cut 5 bases from V and 8 bases from J, with 22 bases between. The CDR3 extends over 16 amino acids. The CDR3 is CASSPKAEGGIDEQFF. Here the CDR3 DNA reads TGTGCCAGCAGTCCCAAGGCGGAGGGGGGCATCGATGAGCAGTTCTTC.

This clonotype occurred a few times. The chain uses TRBV4-1 and TRBJ2-1, with 12 bases identical to TRBD2. The CDR3 has 17 residues. Germline-derived CDR1 and CDR2 are MGHRA and YSYEKL. Losses at the gene ends were 4 bases for V and 9 bases for J; bases not matched to a gene: 13. CDR3 region: CASSLRTSGEILSEQFF. The CDR3 nucleotides are TGCGCCAGCAGCCTCCGGACTAGCGGGGAAATTTTAAGTGAGCAGTTCTTC.

In its sample, this clonotype was seen a few times. This rearrangement joins TRBV6-1 to TRBJ2-3; D is uncertain. This CDR3 is 13 amino acids long. Per germline, CDR1 MNHNS and CDR2 SASEGT. V dropped 10 bases and J dropped 6 bases, with 17 bases sitting between them. CDR3 nucleotides: TGTGCCAAGCCGTCCGGTCGGGCGGATACGCAGTATTTT. Its protein product is CAKPSGRADTQYF.